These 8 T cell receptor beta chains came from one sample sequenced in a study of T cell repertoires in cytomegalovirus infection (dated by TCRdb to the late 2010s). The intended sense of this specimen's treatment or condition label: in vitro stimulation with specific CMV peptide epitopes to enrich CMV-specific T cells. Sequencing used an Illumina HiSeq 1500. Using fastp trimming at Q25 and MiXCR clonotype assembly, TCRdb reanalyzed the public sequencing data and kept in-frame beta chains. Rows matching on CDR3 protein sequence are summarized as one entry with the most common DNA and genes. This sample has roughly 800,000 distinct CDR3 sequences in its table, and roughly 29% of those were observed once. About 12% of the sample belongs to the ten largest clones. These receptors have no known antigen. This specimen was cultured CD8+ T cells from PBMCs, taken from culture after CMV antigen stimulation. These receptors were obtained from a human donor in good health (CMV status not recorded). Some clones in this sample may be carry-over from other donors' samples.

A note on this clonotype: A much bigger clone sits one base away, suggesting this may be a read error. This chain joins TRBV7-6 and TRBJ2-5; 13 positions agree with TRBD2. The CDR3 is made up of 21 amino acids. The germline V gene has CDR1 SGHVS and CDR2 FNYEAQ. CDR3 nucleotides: TGTCCCAGCAGCTTAACCCTCGGGACTAGCGGGGCTCATCCCGCCCAAGAGACCCAGTACTTC. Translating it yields CPSSLTLGTSGAHPAQETQYF.

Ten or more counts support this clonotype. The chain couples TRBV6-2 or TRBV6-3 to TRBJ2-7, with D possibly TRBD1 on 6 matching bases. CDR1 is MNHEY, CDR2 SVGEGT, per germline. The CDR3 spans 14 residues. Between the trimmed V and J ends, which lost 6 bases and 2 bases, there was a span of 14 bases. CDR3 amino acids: CASSIDRDTYEQYV. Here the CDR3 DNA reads TGTGCCAGCAGCATAGACCGGGACACCTACGAGCAGTACGTC.

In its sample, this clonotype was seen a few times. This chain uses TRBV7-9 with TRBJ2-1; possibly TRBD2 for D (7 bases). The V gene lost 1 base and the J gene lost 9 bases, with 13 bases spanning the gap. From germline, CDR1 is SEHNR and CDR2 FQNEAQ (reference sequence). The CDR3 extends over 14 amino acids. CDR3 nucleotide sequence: TGTGCCAGCAGCTTAGTGGGGGGGCATGGTGAGCAGTTCTTC. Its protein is CASSLVGGHGEQFF.

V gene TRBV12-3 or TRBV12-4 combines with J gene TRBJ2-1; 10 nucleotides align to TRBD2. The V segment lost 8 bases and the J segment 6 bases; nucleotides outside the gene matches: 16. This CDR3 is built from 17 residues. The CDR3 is CASHLEAGGSPGNEQFF. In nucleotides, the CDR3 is TGTGCCAGCCATCTAGAAGCGGGGGGGTCTCCGGGCAATGAGCAGTTCTTC.

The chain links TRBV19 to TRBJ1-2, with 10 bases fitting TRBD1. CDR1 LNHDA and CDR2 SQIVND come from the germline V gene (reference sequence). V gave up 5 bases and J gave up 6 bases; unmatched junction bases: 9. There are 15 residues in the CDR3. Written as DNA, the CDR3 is TGTGCCAGTAGTTATCCTCGGGACAGGGGAGATGGCTACACCTTC. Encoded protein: CASSYPRDRGDGYTF.

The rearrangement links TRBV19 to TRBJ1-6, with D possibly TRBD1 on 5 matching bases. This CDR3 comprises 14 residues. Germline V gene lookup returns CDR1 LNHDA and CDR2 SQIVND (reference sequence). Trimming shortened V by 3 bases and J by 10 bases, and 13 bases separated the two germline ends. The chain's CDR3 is CASSIGGPHSPLHF. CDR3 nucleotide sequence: TGTGCCAGTAGTATTGGGGGACCTCACTCACCCCTCCACTTT.

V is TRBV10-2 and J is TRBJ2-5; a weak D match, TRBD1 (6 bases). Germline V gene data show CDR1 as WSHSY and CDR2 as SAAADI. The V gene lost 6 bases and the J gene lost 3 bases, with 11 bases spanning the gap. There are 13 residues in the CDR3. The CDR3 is CASRDSGKETQYF. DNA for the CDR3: TGCGCCAGCAGGGACAGTGGAAAAGAGACCCAGTACTTC.

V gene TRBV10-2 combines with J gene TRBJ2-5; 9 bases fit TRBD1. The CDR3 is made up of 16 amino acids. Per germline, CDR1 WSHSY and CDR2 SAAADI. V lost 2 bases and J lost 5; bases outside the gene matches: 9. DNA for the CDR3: TGCGCCAGCAGTGAGCCGGACAGGGGATTGGAGGAGACCCAGTACTTC. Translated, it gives CASSEPDRGLEETQYF.